This TCR beta chain was found in a study of CD8 T cells in ankylosing spondylitis. The study's findings and limits: There were earlier reports of some motif variants in reactive arthritis synovial fluid and blood. Reportedly, significant enrichment of disease-linked clones occurred in matched ankylosing spondylitis synovial fluid. Apparently characteristic of ankylosing spondylitis blood was a TCR beta motif (eight highly homologous variants).

The sample holds a few counts of this clonotype. Its antigen is unknown. The CDR3 covers 14 residues. V shed 0 bases and J shed 4 bases, with 9 bases lying between them. CDR1 and CDR2 (germline): LGHNA, YNFKEQ. Quantitative molecular-barcoded 5'-RACE generated the TCR beta libraries. Each CDR3 protein is one row after TCRdb ran MiXCR on the 5' RACE reads. The table records about 840,000 distinct CDR3 sequences, 10% to 15% of them present only once. Sequencing was carried out using blood, either unsorted or a sorted T cell fraction (not recorded which). The sequence was collected from a male donor with ankylosing spondylitis. The chain carries TRBV4-2 and TRBJ1-1, with D possibly being TRBD1 (5 bases). The CDR3 nucleotides read TGTGCCAGCAGCCAAGATAAGGGACCCACTGAAGCTTTCTTT. Amino acid sequence: CASSQDKGPTEAFF.